What follows is one TCR beta chain and its context. Its specificity is unknown. Trimming removed 6 bases from V and 5 bases from J, with 12 bases in between. CDR3 length: 13 residues. Germline-derived CDR1 and CDR2 are SGHTA and FQGNSA. The data derive from a study of cytomegalovirus exposure and HLA in healthy donors. Notes on the study in general: TCR beta chain V- and J-gene trimming was linked, in a later analysis, to a missense variant in DCLRE1C. The authors enumerated over 150 TCR beta chains as linked to cytomegalovirus.

The PCR contained 60 Vbeta and 13 Jbeta primers. Some clones are missing from TCRdb's copy, which holds only in-frame ones; the method was immunoSEQ multiplex PCR. The sample records approximately 100,000 clones, around 80% being singletons. The specimen sequenced was PBMCs. V and J are TRBV7-2 and TRBJ2-3; D is uncertain. This TCR was sampled from a woman in her thirties or forties in good health and CMV-seronegative. DNA for the CDR3: TGTGCCAGCAGAGTTGAGGTTCAAGATACGCAGTATTTT. Protein sequence: CASRVEVQDTQYF.